Sequencing of this T cell receptor (beta chain) was carried out in a study of blood T cell repertoires in COVID-19. In the study overall: COVID-19 samples, acute and convalescent, were from the United States, Italy and Spain. From T cells, B-cell-depleted T cells, or PBMCs came the material, which was cDNA or gDNA.

Authors' analysis steps: Amplification from reference gene primers served as the basis for estimated nucleated cell counts. Assay: immunoSEQ multiplex PCR; the TCRdb copy retains only in-frame clones and omits some. V, J and clone size are taken as reported in that table, and D and trimming were inferred from the DNA itself. This sample has around 64,000 clones, with 70% to 80% found just once. The length of the CDR3 is 13 residues. V shed 6 bases and J shed 0 bases, with 8 bases lying between them. The germline CDR1 and CDR2 sequences are WNHNN and SYGVQD (reference sequence). The V and J genes are TRBV10-1 and TRBJ1-1, with a weak D call TRBD1 (5 bases). Material for sequencing was peripheral blood. This sequence originates from a man in his sixties with acute or convalescent COVID-19. Here the CDR3 reads CASSRTLNTEAFF. CDR3 bases: TGCGCCAGCAGCAGGACACTGAACACTGAAGCTTTCTTT.